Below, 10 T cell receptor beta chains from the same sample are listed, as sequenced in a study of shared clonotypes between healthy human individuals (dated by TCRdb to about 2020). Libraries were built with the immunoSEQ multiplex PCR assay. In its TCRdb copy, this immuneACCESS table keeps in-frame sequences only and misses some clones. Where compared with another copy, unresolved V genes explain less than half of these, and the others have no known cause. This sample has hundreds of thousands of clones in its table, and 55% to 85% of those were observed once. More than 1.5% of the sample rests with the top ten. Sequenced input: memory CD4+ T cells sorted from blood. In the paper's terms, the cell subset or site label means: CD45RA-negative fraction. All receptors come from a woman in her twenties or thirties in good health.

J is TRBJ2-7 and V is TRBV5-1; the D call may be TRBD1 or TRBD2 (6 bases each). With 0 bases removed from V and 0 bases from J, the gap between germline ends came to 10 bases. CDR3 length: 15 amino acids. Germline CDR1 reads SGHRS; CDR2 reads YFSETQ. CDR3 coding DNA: TGCGCCAGCAGCTTGGGGAGGGGGGTCTCCTACGAGCAGTACTTC. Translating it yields CASSLGRGVSYEQYF. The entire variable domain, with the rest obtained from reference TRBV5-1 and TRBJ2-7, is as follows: KAGVTQTPRYLIKTRGQQVTLSCSPISGHRSVSWYQQTPGQGLQFLFEYFSETQRNKGNFPGRFSGRQFSNSRSEMNVSTLELGDSALYLCASSLGRGVSYEQYFGPGTRLTVT.

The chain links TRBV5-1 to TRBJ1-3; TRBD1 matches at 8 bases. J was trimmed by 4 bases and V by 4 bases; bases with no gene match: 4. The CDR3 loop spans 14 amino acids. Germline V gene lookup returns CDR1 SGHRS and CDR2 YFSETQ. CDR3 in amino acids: CASSPDRAGNTIYF. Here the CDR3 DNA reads TGCGCCAGCAGCCCGGACAGGGCAGGAAACACCATATATTTT.

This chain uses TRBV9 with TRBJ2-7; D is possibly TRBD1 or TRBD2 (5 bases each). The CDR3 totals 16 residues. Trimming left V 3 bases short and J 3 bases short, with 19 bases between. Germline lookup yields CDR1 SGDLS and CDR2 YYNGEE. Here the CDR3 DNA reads TGTGCCAGCAGCGCTGGGACCGGGACGGGGATCTACGAGCAGTACTTC. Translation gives CASSAGTGTGIYEQYF.

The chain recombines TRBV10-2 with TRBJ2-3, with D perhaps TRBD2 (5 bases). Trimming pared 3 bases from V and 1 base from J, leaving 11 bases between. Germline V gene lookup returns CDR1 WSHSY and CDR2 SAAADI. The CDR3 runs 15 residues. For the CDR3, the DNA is TGCGCCAGCAGTGACGGGCGACTACGCACAGATACGCAGTATTTT. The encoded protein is CASSDGRLRTDTQYF.

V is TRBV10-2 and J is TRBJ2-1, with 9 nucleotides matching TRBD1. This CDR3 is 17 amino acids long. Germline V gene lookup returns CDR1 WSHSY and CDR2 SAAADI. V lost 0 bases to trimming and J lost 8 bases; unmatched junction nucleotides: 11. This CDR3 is CASSESNGQGLRDEQFF. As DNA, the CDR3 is TGCGCCAGCAGTGAGTCCAACGGACAGGGGCTTCGGGATGAGCAGTTCTTC.

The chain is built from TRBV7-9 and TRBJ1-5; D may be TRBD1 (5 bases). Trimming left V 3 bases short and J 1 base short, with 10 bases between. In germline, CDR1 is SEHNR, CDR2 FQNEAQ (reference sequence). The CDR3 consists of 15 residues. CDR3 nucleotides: TGTGCCAGCAGCTTTGGGGAGGGGAGCAATCAGCCCCAGCATTTT. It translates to CASSFGEGSNQPQHF.

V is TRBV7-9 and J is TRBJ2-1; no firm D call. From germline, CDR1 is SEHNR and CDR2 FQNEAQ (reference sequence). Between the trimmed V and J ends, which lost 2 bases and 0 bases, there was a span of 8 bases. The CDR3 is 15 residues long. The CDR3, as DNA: TGTGCCAGCAGCTTACGAGGCAGCTCCTACAATGAGCAGTTCTTC. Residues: CASSLRGSSYNEQFF.

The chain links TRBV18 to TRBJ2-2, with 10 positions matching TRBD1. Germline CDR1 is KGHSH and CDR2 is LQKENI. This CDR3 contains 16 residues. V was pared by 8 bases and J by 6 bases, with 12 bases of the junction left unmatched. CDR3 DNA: TGTGCCAGCGGCAAGACAGGGGGCAATGACGCCGGGGAGCTGTTTTTT. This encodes CASGKTGGNDAGELFF. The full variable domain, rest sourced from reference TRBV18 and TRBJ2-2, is NAGVMQNPRHLVRRRGQEARLRCSPMKGHSHVYWYRQLPEEGLKFMVYLQKENIIDESGMPKERFSAEFPKEGPSILRIQQVVRGDSAAYFCASGKTGGNDAGELFFGEGSRLTVL.

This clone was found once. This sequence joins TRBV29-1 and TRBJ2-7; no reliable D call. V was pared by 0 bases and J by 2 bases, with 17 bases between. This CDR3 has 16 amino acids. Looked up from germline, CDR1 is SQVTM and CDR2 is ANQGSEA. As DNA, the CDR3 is TGCAGCGTTGAAGAAAGGGTTGGCTTCTCTACCTACGAGCAGTACTTC. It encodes CSVEERVGFSTYEQYF.

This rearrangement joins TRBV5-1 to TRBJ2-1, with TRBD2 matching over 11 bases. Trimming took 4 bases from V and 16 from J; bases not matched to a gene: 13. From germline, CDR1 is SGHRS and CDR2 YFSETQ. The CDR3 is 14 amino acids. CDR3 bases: TGCGCCAGCAGCCAGGGCACGGTAGGGACTAGCGGATTCTTC. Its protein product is CASSQGTVGTSGFF.